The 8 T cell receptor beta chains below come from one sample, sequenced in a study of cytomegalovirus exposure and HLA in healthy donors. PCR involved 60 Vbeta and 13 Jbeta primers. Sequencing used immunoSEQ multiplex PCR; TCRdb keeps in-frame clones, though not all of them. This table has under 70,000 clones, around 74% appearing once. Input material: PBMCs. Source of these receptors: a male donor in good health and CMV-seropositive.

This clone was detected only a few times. The CDR3 nucleotides are TGTGCCTGGAGGGGGACAGGGCAGGACACCGGGGAGCTGTTTTTT. This codes for CAWRGTGQDTGELFF. This sequence joins TRBV30 and TRBJ2-2; 9 nucleotides align to TRBD1. Germline lookup yields CDR1 GTSNPN and CDR2 SVGIG (reference sequence). CDR3 size: 15 residues. The V segment lost 3 bases and the J segment 3 bases; nucleotides outside the gene matches: 5.

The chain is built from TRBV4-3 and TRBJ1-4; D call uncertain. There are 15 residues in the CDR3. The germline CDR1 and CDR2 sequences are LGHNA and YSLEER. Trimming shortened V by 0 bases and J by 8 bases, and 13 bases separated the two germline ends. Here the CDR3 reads CASSQDRYTGEKLFF. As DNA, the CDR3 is TGCGCCAGCAGCCAAGATAGGTACACCGGGGAAAAACTGTTTTTT.

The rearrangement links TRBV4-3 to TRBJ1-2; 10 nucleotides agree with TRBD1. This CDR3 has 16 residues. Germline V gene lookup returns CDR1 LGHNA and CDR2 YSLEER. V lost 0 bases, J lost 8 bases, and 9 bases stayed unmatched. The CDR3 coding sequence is TGCGCCAGCAGCCAAGATCAGGGGACAGGGGTTGGAGGCTACACCTTC. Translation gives CASSQDQGTGVGGYTF.

The CDR3 DNA reads as TGCAGCGTTGACGACACGAACACCGGGGAGCTGTTTTTT. Translation: CSVDDTNTGELFF. The chain is built from TRBV29-1 and TRBJ2-2; no clear D. V shed 3 bases and J shed 0 bases, with 5 bases lying between them. The CDR3 spans 13 residues. The germline gives CDR1 SQVTM, CDR2 ANQGSEA.

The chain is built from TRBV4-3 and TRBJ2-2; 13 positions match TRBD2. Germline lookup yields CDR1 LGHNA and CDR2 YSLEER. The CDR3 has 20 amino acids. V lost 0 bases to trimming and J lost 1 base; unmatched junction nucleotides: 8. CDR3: CASSQDLGLAGAMNTGELFF. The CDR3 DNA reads TGCGCCAGCAGCCAAGACCTAGGACTAGCGGGGGCTATGAACACCGGGGAGCTGTTTTTT.

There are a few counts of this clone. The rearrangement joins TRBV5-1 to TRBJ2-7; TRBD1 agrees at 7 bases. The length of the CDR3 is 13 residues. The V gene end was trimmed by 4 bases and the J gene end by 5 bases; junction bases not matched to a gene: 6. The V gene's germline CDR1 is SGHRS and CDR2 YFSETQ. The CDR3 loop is CASSGGQENEQYF. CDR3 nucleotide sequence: TGCGCCAGCAGCGGTGGACAGGAGAACGAGCAGTACTTC. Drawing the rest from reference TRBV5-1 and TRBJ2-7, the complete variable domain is KAGVTQTPRYLIKTRGQQVTLSCSPISGHRSVSWYQQTPGQGLQFLFEYFSETQRNKGNFPGRFSGRQFSNSRSEMNVSTLELGDSALYLCASSGGQENEQYFGPGTRLTVT.

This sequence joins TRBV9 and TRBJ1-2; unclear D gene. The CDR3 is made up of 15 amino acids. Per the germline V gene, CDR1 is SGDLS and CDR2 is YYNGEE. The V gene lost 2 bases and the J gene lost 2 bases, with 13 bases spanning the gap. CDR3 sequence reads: CASSVRGEENYGYTF. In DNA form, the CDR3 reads TGTGCCAGCAGCGTCCGGGGTGAGGAGAACTATGGCTACACCTTC.

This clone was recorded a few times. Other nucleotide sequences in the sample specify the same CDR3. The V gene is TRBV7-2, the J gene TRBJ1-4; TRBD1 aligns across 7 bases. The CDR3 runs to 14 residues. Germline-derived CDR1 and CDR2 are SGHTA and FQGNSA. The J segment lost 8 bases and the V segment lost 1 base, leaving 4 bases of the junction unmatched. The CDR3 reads CASSLGQGGEKLFF. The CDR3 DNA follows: TGTGCCAGCAGCTTAGGACAGGGTGGGGAAAAACTGTTTTTT.